These 30 T cell receptor beta chains share one sample of origin, sequenced in a study of control samples from healthy donors and cancer patients. Generated by immunoSEQ multiplex PCR, the TCRdb table keeps only in-frame clones and is missing some. The sample yields about 190,000 clones, approximately 90% seen once. The sample was blood. The receptors shown here come from a man younger than 40 in good health.

The chain carries TRBV5-1 and TRBJ1-4; a possible D gene is TRBD1 (5 bases). The CDR3 length is 16 residues. The germline V and J ends were trimmed by 1 base and 7 bases, with 17 bases remaining between them. In germline, CDR1 is SGHRS, CDR2 YFSETQ. The CDR3 coding sequence is TGCGCCAGCAGCTTGACGGGGCAGGGTCAACGTGAAAAACTGTTTTTT. Protein: CASSLTGQGQREKLFF.

V is TRBV19 and J is TRBJ1-5, with TRBD1 as a possible D gene (5 bases). The CDR3 runs to 15 residues. The germline gives CDR1 LNHDA, CDR2 SQIVND (reference sequence). V was cut by 2 bases and J by 7 bases, with 15 bases left in between. The CDR3 sequence: CASSISREVWQPQHF. CDR3 nucleotides: TGTGCCAGTAGTATAAGCAGGGAAGTTTGGCAGCCCCAGCATTTT.

V and J are TRBV6-1 and TRBJ2-7; D call uncertain. Germline V gives CDR1 MNHNS, CDR2 SASEGT. The CDR3 is 15 amino acids. Trimming shortened V by 0 bases and J by 2 bases, and 11 bases separated the two germline ends. The CDR3 protein is CASSEAWQTTYEQYF. For the CDR3, the DNA is TGTGCCAGCAGTGAAGCTTGGCAGACAACCTACGAGCAGTACTTC.

This chain joins TRBV24-1 and TRBJ1-1; D remains ambiguous. The CDR3 has 14 amino acids. The germline CDR1 and CDR2 sequences are KGHDR and SFDVKD. Trimming cost V 4 bases and J 0 bases, with 8 bases left between them. The CDR3 is CATSDNNLNTEAFF. DNA for the CDR3: TGTGCCACCAGTGACAATAATTTGAACACTGAAGCTTTCTTT.

The rearrangement links TRBV14 to TRBJ1-4; no clear D. Germline lookup yields CDR1 SGHDN and CDR2 FVKESK. V was clipped by 1 base and J by 6 bases, with 3 bases between them. CDR3 length equals 12 residues. The CDR3 DNA sequence: TGTGCCAGCAGCCAAGCCGATGAAAAACTGTTTTTT. Residues: CASSQADEKLFF.

The chain links TRBV19 to TRBJ2-1; D is unclear. CDR3 size: 16 residues. V dropped 2 bases and J dropped 8 bases, with 19 bases sitting between them. Germline V gene lookup returns CDR1 LNHDA and CDR2 SQIVND (reference sequence). For the CDR3, the DNA is TGTGCCAGTAGTATACTGGAACGGTCCTATCGGCATGAGCAGTTCTTC. Translation: CASSILERSYRHEQFF. Full variable domain (remainder filled in from reference TRBV19 and TRBJ2-1): DGGITQSPKYLFRKEGQNVTLSCEQNLNHDAMYWYRQDPGQGLRLIYYSQIVNDFQKGDIAEGYSVSREKKESFPLTVTSAQKNPTAFYLCASSILERSYRHEQFFGPGTRLTVL.

V usage is TRBV30 and J usage is TRBJ1-2; a weak D match, TRBD1 (6 bases). CDR3 length equals 12 residues. Germline V lookup: CDR1 GTSNPN, CDR2 SVGIG (reference sequence). V lost 3 bases and J 6 bases, leaving 11 bases between the germline ends. In DNA form, the CDR3 reads TGTGCCTGGAGCCGGGACATACATGGCTACACCTTC. Its translation is CAWSRDIHGYTF.

Only one count was recorded for this clone. The chain recombines TRBV23-1 with TRBJ2-7; 7 bases fit TRBD1. TRBV23-1 belongs to the ORF category, with a function that is uncertain. V trimming: 4 bases; J trimming: 2 bases; junction bases outside the gene matches: 5. CDR3 length equals 14 residues. The CDR3 DNA is TGCGCCAGCAGTCCAAAGGGACAGCCCTACGAGCAGTACTTC. It translates to CASSPKGQPYEQYF.

The rearrangement uses TRBV4-1 and TRBJ2-3, with D uncertain. The CDR3 totals 16 residues. V lost 1 base and J lost 2, with 13 bases in between. Germline CDR1 is MGHRA and CDR2 is YSYEKL. As DNA, the CDR3 is TGCGCCAGCAGCCAAGTTGTGGCCTCTATCACAGATACGCAGTATTTT. Protein: CASSQVVASITDTQYF.

The chain recombines TRBV27 with TRBJ2-3, with TRBD2 matching 8 bases. Germline V gene lookup returns CDR1 MNHEY and CDR2 SMNVEV (reference sequence). Trimming cost V 1 base and J 2 bases; bases outside gene matches: 5. This CDR3 region has 16 residues. The CDR3 region has the DNA TGTGCCAGCAGTTTATTAGCGGGGTCTTACACAGATACGCAGTATTTT. It yields the protein CASSLLAGSYTDTQYF.

V usage is TRBV2 and J usage is TRBJ1-5; the match to TRBD1 covers 7 bases. The CDR3 totals 17 residues. J was trimmed by 3 bases and V by 2 bases; bases with no gene match: 10. Germline V gene data show CDR1 as SNHLY and CDR2 as FYNNEI. The chain's CDR3 is CASSEFGQGQNNQPQHF. CDR3 DNA: TGTGCCAGCAGTGAATTCGGGCAGGGACAGAACAATCAGCCCCAGCATTTT.

The V gene is TRBV5-5, the J gene TRBJ2-7; D gene uncertain. V shed 0 bases and J shed 0 bases, with 13 bases lying between them. The germline V gene encodes CDR1 SGHKS and CDR2 YYEKEE (reference sequence). This CDR3 is built from 16 residues. CDR3 region: CASSLAGRIFSYEQYF. CDR3 sequence (DNA): TGTGCCAGCAGCTTGGCCGGACGGATATTCTCCTACGAGCAGTACTTC.

This rearrangement joins TRBV10-3 to TRBJ1-5, with a tentative D call TRBD1 (5 bases). CDR3 length: 19 residues. The germline gives CDR1 ENHRY, CDR2 SYGVKD. V lost 0 bases, J lost 7 bases, and 25 bases lay in between. In DNA, the CDR3 is TGTGCCATCAGTGAGTCGAATCTCTGGGTCAGCAGGGCAGGGCAGCCCCAGCATTTT. Its translation: CAISESNLWVSRAGQPQHF.

This sequence joins TRBV11-2 and TRBJ2-1; no clear D gene. The CDR3 covers 13 residues. Trimming removed 0 bases at V and 7 bases at J, with 7 bases between. Germline assignment: CDR1 SGHAT and CDR2 FQNNGV. The CDR3 DNA reads TGTGCCAGCAGCTTAGACAGGCTGAATGAGCAGTTCTTC. It encodes CASSLDRLNEQFF.

The chain has TRBV2 and TRBJ1-1; TRBD1 is a possible D gene (5 bases). Per germline, CDR1 SNHLY and CDR2 FYNNEI. The V gene lost 4 bases and the J gene lost 1 base, with 10 bases spanning the gap. This CDR3 is built from 14 residues. CDR3 bases: TGTGCCAGCAGTGTGGCGGGGGGGAACACTGAAGCTTTCTTT. Translated: CASSVAGGNTEAFF.

V is TRBV6-5 and J is TRBJ1-1; D remains ambiguous. CDR1 MNHEY and CDR2 SVGAGI come from the germline V gene. This CDR3 region has 14 residues. Trimming stripped 0 bases from V and 4 bases from J, with 9 bases between. The CDR3 spells CASSYSLGRTEAFF. The CDR3 DNA is TGTGCCAGCAGTTACTCGCTCGGCCGCACTGAAGCTTTCTTT.

The V gene is TRBV19, the J gene TRBJ1-5, with D maybe TRBD1 (5 bases). V shed 11 bases and J shed 1 base, with 12 bases lying between them. The CDR3 runs 13 residues. From germline, CDR1 is LNHDA and CDR2 SQIVND (reference sequence). The CDR3 DNA reads as TGTGCCGGAGGGACGGTGAGCAATCAGCCCCAGCATTTT. This gives the protein CAGGTVSNQPQHF.

The chain joins TRBV29-1 to TRBJ1-1; no definite D call. Germline CDR1 SQVTM, CDR2 ANQGSEA. V was shortened by 4 bases and J by 0 bases, with 9 bases between the two germline ends. The CDR3 consists of 13 residues. CDR3 sequence: CSVVGNLNTEAFF. The CDR3, as DNA: TGCAGCGTTGTCGGGAATCTGAACACTGAAGCTTTCTTT.

This chain links TRBV4-1 with TRBJ1-1; 10 bases line up with TRBD1. Germline V gene lookup returns CDR1 MGHRA and CDR2 YSYEKL. The CDR3 is made up of 17 amino acids. Losses at the gene ends were 1 base for V and 1 base for J; bases not matched to a gene: 6. The CDR3 region has the DNA TGCGCCAGCAGCCAAGTCGGGACAGGGGCCCGGAACACTGAAGCTTTCTTT. It translates to CASSQVGTGARNTEAFF.

This chain connects TRBV5-1 to TRBJ2-6; TRBD1 agrees at 9 bases. V trimming: 0 bases; J trimming: 12 bases; junction bases outside the gene matches: 4. The CDR3 totals 14 residues. CDR1 is SGHRS, CDR2 YFSETQ, per germline. The CDR3 nucleotides are TGCGCCAGCAGCTTGGATGGGACAGGGAGCGTCCTGACTTTC. Protein: CASSLDGTGSVLTF.

The chain carries TRBV19 and TRBJ2-7; possibly TRBD1 for D (5 bases). Germline assignment: CDR1 LNHDA and CDR2 SQIVND (reference sequence). Trimming took off 6 bases at V and 2 bases at J, with 17 bases between the two ends. This CDR3 has 15 residues. The CDR3 DNA reads as TGTGCCAGTAGGTCCGACAGCCCACAGGCCTACGAGCAGTACTTC. Residues: CASRSDSPQAYEQYF.

The CDR3 sequence is CASSLGPGSNQPQHF. For the CDR3, the DNA is TGTGCCAGCAGCTTAGGGCCAGGGAGCAATCAGCCCCAGCATTTT. The chain joins TRBV7-2 to TRBJ1-5; D possibly corresponds to TRBD1 (5 bases). CDR1 and CDR2 (germline): SGHTA, FQGNSA. The CDR3 contains 15 residues. V lost 1 base, J lost 1 base, and 8 bases lay in between.

This clone has only one observation. CDR3 loop: CASSYSAGSGTEAFF. CDR3 DNA sequence: TGTGCCAGCAGTTACTCTGCAGGGTCGGGCACTGAAGCTTTCTTT. This chain links TRBV6-6 with TRBJ1-1; possible D gene TRBD1, 5 bases. The CDR3 consists of 15 residues. Trimming removed 0 bases from V and 4 bases from J, with 12 bases in between. Germline V lookup: CDR1 MNHNY, CDR2 SVGAGI (reference sequence).

The chain joins TRBV19 to TRBJ2-6; tentatively, D is TRBD1 (6 bases). CDR1 is LNHDA, CDR2 SQIVND, per germline (reference sequence). Trimming cost V 6 bases and J 0 bases, with 9 bases left between them. This CDR3 is 15 amino acids long. CDR3 amino acids: CASSTGSSGANVLTF. CDR3 sequence (DNA): TGTGCCAGTAGCACAGGGAGCTCTGGGGCCAACGTCCTGACTTTC.

This clone was picked up one time. The J gene is TRBJ2-3, the V gene TRBV9, with D maybe TRBD2 (6 bases). Germline CDR1 and CDR2: SGDLS and YYNGEE. The CDR3 is 16 amino acids. The V end was cut by 4 bases, the J end by 2 bases, with 17 bases between. CDR3 DNA sequence: TGTGCCAGCAGCCCGTCAGCCCGGGGGACCACAGATACGCAGTATTTT. Protein product: CASSPSARGTTDTQYF.

This clone was recorded many times. The rearrangement links TRBV5-1 to TRBJ2-2; 7 bases match TRBD1. Trimming cost V 1 base and J 6 bases; bases outside gene matches: 3. Germline values: CDR1 SGHRS, CDR2 YFSETQ. CDR3 size: 14 residues. Here the CDR3 DNA reads TGCGCCAGCAGCTTGCGGACAGGCTCCGGGGAGCTGTTTTTT. Translating gives CASSLRTGSGELFF.

The rearrangement links TRBV27 to TRBJ2-1, with 10 bases fitting TRBD2. From germline, CDR1 is MNHEY and CDR2 SMNVEV (reference sequence). The J segment lost 0 bases and the V segment lost 9 bases, leaving 14 bases of the junction unmatched. The CDR3 length is 18 residues. CDR3 in amino acids: CASSPGLAGEHSYNEQFF. For the CDR3, the DNA is TGTGCCAGTTCCCCGGGGCTAGCGGGGGAACACTCCTACAATGAGCAGTTCTTC.

The rearrangement joins TRBV4-1 to TRBJ2-7, with 8 bases identical to TRBD1. V shed 0 bases and J 3 bases; nucleotides not matched to a gene: 1. CDR1 and CDR2 (germline): MGHRA, YSYEKL. This CDR3 is 14 amino acids long. CDR3: CASSQEDRVYEQYF. The CDR3 DNA is TGCGCCAGCAGCCAAGAGGACAGGGTCTACGAGCAGTACTTC.

Here the CDR3 reads CASSVGPGIQPQHF. DNA for the CDR3: TGTGCCAGCAGCGTAGGTCCGGGGATTCAGCCCCAGCATTTT. The chain carries TRBV9 and TRBJ1-5, with D unresolved. Germline CDR1 is SGDLS and CDR2 is YYNGEE. The CDR3 is made up of 14 amino acids. Trimming shortened V by 0 bases and J by 6 bases, and 10 bases separated the two germline ends.

In this sample, this clone turned up once. The rearrangement uses TRBV18 and TRBJ1-2; TRBD1 matches 11 bases. J lost 4 bases, V lost 3 bases, and 4 bases had no gene match. Germline V gene lookup returns CDR1 KGHSH and CDR2 LQKENI. CDR3 length: 15 residues. CDR3 coding DNA: TGTGCCAGCTCACCTGGGACAGGGGGGACCTATGGCTACACCTTC. Residues: CASSPGTGGTYGYTF.